This TCR beta chain was found in a study of technical replicates of blood from several donors. The J segment lost 5 bases and the V segment lost 4 bases, leaving 6 bases of the junction unmatched. The CDR3 extends over 15 amino acids. Germline V gene lookup returns CDR1 SGHRS and CDR2 YFSETQ. Sequencing was performed with immunoSEQ multiplex PCR; in TCRdb, only in-frame clones are kept and a portion is missing. The repertoire holds about 70,000 clones, with over 85% as singletons. The V and J genes are TRBV5-1 and TRBJ2-2, with 9 bases aligning to TRBD1. The sample consisted of T cells isolated from PBMCs. This receptor was obtained from a human donor in good health. This CDR3 is CASSPGTGFTGELFF. The CDR3 nucleotides read TGCGCCAGCAGCCCCGGGACAGGGTTTACCGGGGAGCTGTTTTTT.